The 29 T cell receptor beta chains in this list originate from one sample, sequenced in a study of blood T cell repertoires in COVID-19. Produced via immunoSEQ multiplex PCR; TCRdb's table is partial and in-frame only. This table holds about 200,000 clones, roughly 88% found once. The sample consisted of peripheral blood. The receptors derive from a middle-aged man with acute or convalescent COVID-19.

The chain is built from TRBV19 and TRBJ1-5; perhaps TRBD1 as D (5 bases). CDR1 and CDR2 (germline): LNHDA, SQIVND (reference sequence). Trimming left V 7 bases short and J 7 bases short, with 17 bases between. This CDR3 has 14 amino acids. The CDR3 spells CASTGGEQWQPQHF. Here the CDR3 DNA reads TGTGCCAGTACCGGGGGGGAGCAATGGCAGCCCCAGCATTTT. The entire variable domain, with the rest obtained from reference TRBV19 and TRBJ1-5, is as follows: DGGITQSPKYLFRKEGQNVTLSCEQNLNHDAMYWYRQDPGQGLRLIYYSQIVNDFQKGDIAEGYSVSREKKESFPLTVTSAQKNPTAFYLCASTGGEQWQPQHFGDGTRLSIL.

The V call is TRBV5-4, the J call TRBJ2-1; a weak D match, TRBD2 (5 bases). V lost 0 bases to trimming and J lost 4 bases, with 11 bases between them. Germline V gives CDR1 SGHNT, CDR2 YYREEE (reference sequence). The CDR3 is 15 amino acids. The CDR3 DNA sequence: TGTGCCAGCAGCTTGGAAGCTAGCAAGTACAATGAGCAGTTCTTC. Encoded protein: CASSLEASKYNEQFF. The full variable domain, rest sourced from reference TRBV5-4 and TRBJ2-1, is ETGVTQSPTHLIKTRGQQVTLRCSSQSGHNTVSWYQQALGQGPQFIFQYYREEENGRGNFPPRFSGLQFPNYSSELNVNALELDDSALYLCASSLEASKYNEQFFGPGTRLTVL.

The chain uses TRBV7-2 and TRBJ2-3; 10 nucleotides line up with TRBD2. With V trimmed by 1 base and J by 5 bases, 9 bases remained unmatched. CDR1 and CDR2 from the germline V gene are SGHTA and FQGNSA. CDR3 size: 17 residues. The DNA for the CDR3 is TGTGCCAGCAGCTTAGAACTAGCGGGGAACTGGCAAGATACGCAGTATTTT. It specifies CASSLELAGNWQDTQYF.

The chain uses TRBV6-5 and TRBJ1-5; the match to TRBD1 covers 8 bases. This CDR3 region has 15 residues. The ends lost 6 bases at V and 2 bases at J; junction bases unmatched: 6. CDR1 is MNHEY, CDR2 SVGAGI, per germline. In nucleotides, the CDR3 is TGTGCCAGCAGACTACCGGGACAGGGCAATCAGCCCCAGCATTTT. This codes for CASRLPGQGNQPQHF.

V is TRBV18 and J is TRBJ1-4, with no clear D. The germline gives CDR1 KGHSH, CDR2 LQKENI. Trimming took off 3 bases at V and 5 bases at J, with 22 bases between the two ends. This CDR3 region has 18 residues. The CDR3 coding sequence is TGTGCCAGCTCACCCTTCCCACTAGCGGGAGGTCTAAATGAAAAACTGTTTTTT. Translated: CASSPFPLAGGLNEKLFF.

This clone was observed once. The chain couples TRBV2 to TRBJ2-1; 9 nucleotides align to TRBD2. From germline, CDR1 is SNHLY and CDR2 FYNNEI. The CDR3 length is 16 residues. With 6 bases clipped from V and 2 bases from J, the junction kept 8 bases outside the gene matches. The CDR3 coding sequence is TGTGCCAGCAGGCCCAGACTAGCGGTAACCTACAATGAGCAGTTCTTC. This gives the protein CASRPRLAVTYNEQFF.

The DNA for the CDR3 is TGTGCCAGCAGCCTATGGAACAGGGATCAGCCCCAGCATTTT. It translates to CASSLWNRDQPQHF. V is TRBV5-6 and J is TRBJ1-5, with a possible D match to TRBD1 (6 bases). This CDR3 comprises 14 residues. V was shortened by 4 bases and J by 5 bases, with 13 bases between the two germline ends. Germline V CDR1 and CDR2: SGHDT, YYEEEE.

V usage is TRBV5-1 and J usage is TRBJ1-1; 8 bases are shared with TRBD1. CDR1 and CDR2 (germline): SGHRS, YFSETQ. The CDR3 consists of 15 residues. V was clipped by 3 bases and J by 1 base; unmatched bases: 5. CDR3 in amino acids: CASSYSGTGNTEAFF. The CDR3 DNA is TGCGCCAGCAGCTACTCCGGGACAGGGAACACTGAAGCTTTCTTT.

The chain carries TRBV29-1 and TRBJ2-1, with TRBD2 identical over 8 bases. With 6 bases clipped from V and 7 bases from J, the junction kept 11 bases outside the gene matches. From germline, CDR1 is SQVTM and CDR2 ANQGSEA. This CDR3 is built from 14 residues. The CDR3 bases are TGCAGCGTCCGAGAGCGGGAGAGCCGTAATGAGCAGTTCTTC. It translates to CSVRERESRNEQFF.

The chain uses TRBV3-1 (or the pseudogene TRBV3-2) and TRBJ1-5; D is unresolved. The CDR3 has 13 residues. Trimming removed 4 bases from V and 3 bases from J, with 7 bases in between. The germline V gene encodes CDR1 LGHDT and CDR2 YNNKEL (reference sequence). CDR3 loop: CASSRDLNQPQHF. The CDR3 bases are TGTGCCAGCAGCCGAGATCTCAATCAGCCCCAGCATTTT.

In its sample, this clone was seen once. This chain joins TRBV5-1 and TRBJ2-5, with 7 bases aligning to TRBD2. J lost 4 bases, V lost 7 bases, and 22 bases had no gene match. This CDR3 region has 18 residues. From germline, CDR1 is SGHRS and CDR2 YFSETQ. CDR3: CASAPQFVTGGGVETQYF. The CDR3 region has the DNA TGCGCCAGCGCACCCCAGTTCGTTACGGGAGGAGGGGTAGAGACCCAGTACTTC.

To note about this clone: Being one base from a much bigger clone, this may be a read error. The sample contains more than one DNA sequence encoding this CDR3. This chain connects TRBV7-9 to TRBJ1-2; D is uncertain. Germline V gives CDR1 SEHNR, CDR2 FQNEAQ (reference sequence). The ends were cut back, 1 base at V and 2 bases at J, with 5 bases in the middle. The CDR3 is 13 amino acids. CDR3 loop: CASSLEQNYGYTF. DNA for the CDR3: TGTGCCAGCAGCTTAGAACAGAACTATGGCTACACCTTC.

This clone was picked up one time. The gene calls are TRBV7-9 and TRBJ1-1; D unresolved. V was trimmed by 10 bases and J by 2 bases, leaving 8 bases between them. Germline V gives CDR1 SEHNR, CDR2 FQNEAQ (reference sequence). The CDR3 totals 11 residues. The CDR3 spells CATYSNTEAFF. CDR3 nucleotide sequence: TGTGCCACCTACAGTAACACTGAAGCTTTCTTT.

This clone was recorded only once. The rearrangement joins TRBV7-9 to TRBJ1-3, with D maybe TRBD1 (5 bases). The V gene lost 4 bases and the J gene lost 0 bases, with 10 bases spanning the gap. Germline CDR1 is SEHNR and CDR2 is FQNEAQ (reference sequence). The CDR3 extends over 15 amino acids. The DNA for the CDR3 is TGTGCCAGCAGCTGGGCAGGGTCCTCTGGAAACACCATATATTTT. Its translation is CASSWAGSSGNTIYF.

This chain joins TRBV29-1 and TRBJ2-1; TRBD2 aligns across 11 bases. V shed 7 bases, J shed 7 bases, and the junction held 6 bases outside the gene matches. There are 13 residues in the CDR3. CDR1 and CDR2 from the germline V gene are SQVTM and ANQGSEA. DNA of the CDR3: TGCAGCGCGCCGGGACTAGCGGCTAATGAGCAGTTCTTC. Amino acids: CSAPGLAANEQFF.

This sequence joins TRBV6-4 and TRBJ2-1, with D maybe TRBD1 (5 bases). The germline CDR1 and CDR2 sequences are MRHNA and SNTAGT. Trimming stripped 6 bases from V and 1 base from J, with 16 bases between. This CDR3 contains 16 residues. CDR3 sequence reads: CASSEIGAASYNEQFF. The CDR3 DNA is TGTGCCAGCAGCGAGATTGGGGCTGCGTCCTACAATGAGCAGTTCTTC.

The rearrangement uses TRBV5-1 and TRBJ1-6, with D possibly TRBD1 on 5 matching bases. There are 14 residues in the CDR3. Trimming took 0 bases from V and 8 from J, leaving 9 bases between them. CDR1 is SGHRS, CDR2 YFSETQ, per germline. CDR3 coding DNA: TGCGCCAGCAGCTTGGGACAGATAGATTCACCCCTCCACTTT. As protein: CASSLGQIDSPLHF.

The DNA of the CDR3 is TGTGCCAGCAGCCATGCAGGGACAGGGATCTCTGAAGCTTTCTTT. Amino acid sequence: CASSHAGTGISEAFF. The chain uses TRBV3-1 (or the pseudogene TRBV3-2) and TRBJ1-1; 9 nucleotides match TRBD1. Trimming took 3 bases from V and 6 from J; bases not matched to a gene: 8. From germline, CDR1 is LGHDT and CDR2 YNNKEL (reference sequence). The CDR3 is made up of 15 amino acids.

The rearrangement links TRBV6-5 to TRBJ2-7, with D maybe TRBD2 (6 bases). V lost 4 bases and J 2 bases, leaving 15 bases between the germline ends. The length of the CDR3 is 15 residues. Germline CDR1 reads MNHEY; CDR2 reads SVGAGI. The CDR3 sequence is CASSSLRGYTYEQYF. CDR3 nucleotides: TGTGCCAGCAGTTCCCTCCGGGGGTACACCTACGAGCAGTACTTC.

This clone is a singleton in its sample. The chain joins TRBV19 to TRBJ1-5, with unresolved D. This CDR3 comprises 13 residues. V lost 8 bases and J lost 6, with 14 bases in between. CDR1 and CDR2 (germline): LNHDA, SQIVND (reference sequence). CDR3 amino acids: CASEAGGFQPQHF. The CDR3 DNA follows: TGTGCCAGTGAAGCGGGAGGATTTCAGCCCCAGCATTTT.

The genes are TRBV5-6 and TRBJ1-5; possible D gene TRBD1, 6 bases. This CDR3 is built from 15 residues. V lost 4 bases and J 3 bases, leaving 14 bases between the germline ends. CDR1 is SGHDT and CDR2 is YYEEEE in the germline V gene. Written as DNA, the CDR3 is TGTGCCAGCAGCCGTAGGACAGCCACCAATCAGCCCCAGCATTTT. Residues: CASSRRTATNQPQHF.

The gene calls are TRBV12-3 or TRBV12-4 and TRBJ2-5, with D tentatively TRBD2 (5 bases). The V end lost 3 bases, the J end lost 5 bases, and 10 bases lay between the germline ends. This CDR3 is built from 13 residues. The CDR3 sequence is CASSLHSGETQYF. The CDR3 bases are TGTGCCAGCAGTTTGCACAGCGGCGAGACCCAGTACTTC.

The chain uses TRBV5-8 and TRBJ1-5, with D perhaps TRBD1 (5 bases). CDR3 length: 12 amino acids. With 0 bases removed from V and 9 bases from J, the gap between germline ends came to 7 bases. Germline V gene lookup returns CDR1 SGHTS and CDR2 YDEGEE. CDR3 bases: TGTGCCAGCAGCTTGGGTGACAGGCCCCAGCATTTT. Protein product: CASSLGDRPQHF.

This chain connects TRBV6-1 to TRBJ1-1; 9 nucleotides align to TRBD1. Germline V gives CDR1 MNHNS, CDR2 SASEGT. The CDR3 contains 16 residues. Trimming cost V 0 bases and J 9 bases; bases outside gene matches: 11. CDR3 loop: CASSEAQGQGKLKAFF. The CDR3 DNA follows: TGTGCCAGCAGTGAAGCCCAGGGACAGGGCAAATTAAAAGCTTTCTTT.

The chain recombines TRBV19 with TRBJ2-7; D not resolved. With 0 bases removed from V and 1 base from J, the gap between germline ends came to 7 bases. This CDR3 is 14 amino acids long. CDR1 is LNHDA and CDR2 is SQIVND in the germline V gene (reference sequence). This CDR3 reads CASSIEAGSYEQYF. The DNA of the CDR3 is TGTGCCAGTAGTATAGAAGCAGGATCCTACGAGCAGTACTTC.

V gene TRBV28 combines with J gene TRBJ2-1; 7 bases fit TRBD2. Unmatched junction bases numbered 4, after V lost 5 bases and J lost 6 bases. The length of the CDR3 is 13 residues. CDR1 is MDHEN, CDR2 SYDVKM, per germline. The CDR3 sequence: CASSRDYRNEQFF. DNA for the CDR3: TGTGCCAGCAGTCGGGACTACCGCAATGAGCAGTTCTTC.

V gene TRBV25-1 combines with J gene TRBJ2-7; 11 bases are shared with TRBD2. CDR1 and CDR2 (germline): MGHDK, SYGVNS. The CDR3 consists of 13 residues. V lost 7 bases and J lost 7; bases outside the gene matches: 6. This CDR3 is CASTGTSGLEQYF. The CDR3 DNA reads TGTGCCAGCACCGGGACTAGCGGACTTGAGCAGTACTTC.

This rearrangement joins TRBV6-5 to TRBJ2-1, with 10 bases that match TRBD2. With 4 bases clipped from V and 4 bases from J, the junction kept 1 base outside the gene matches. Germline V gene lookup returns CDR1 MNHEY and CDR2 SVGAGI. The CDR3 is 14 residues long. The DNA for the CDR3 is TGTGCCAGCAGTTGGACTAGCGGTTACAATGAGCAGTTCTTC. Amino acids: CASSWTSGYNEQFF.

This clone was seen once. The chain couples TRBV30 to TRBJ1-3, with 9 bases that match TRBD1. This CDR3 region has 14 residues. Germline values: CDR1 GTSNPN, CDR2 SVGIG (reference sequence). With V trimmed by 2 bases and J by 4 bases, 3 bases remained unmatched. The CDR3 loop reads CAWSQGTGGNTIYF. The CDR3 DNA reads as TGTGCCTGGAGTCAAGGGACAGGGGGAAACACCATATATTTT.